This note documents a single T cell receptor beta chain sequence. The entry originates in a study of Ad26.COV2.S vaccination and SARS-CoV-2 variants. Study background: Administration of Ad26.COV2.S was intramuscular, either once or twice 56 days apart.

The treatment here: some 20 received Ad26.COV2.S at low or high dose, single or two shots; 5 received placebo; per-sample allocation not given. Collection of samples fell on day 63 after the first vaccine or placebo injection. Produced via immunoSEQ multiplex PCR; TCRdb's table is partial and in-frame only. The top ten hold around 5% of the sample, which has around 300,000 clones, 80% to 90% seen once. This clonotype was sampled from a person between 18 and 60 years old who received the Ad26.COV2.S COVID-19 vaccine or a placebo. The specimen was peripheral blood, collected in a trial of Ad26.COV2.S vaccine versus placebo.

The CDR3 nucleotides read TGTGCCAGCAGTGAGGGGATAGCCTACACGCAGAGCTGGCAGTACTTC. Its protein product is CASSEGIAYTQSWQYF. The rearrangement links TRBV2 to TRBJ2-7; D is uncertain. This CDR3 has 16 amino acids. V lost 3 bases and J 9 bases, leaving 24 bases between the germline ends. Per the germline V gene, CDR1 is SNHLY and CDR2 is FYNNEI. The variable domain in full, completed from reference TRBV2 and TRBJ2-7, reads EPEVTQTPSHQVTQMGQEVILRCVPISNHLYFYWYRQILGQKVEFLVSFYNNEISEKSEIFDDQFSVERPDGSNFTLKIRSTKLEDSAMYFCASSEGIAYTQSWQYFGPGTRLTVT.